This note documents a single T cell receptor (beta chain) sequence. This clone has only one observation. It has no known antigen specificity. No clone much larger than this one lies a single base away; base qualities are absent. Participants in the prospective study were enrolled through a virtual design, were aged roughly 18 to 90 years, and lived in 24 United States geographic areas. In the prospective study, cohorts were assigned on the basis of participant-reported clinical history obtained from a screening survey and a study questionnaire. Mobile phlebotomists in the prospective study collected whole blood, serum and a nasopharyngeal or oropharyngeal swab from every participant. Additional blood draws and questionnaires over an approximately 2-month period could optionally be provided by prospective study participants. Before DNA extraction, blood samples from the prospective study were shipped at room temperature or frozen.

TCRbeta CDR3 regions were amplified from genomic DNA by means of the immunoSEQ Assay, a bias-controlled multiplex PCR. The study's own analysis went as follows. Within the assay, amplification of reference gene primers was used to estimate how many nucleated cells each sample contained. To quantify the absolute abundance of each unique TCRbeta CDR3 rearrangement, sequence reads were collapsed and filtered. Productive Simpson clonality was computed per sample as the square root of Simpson's diversity index over productive rearrangements. The immuneACCESS repertoire file appears here via TCRdb, limited to in-frame rearrangements. These files lack a portion of the clones; in checked studies, under half of the deficit traces to unresolved V genes, and the cause of the others is not known. The V and J calls and clone size are taken from that table; D and trimming were inferred from the DNA. This sample holds about 400,000 clones; over 75% were observed only once. Roughly 1.9% of the sample lies in the top ten.

CDR1 SEHNR and CDR2 FQNEAQ are derived from the germline V gene (reference sequence). The CDR3 covers 16 residues, taking in both the cysteine and the phenylalanine. Of all the DNA, just the CDR3 is kept, 48 bases in frame from base 1. Here V drops 3 bases and J drops 0 bases, and the junction holds 3 bases not matched to any gene. This entry is derived from a study of blood T cell repertoires in COVID-19 (TCRdb year 2020). A note on the overall study: For ImmuneRACE Cohort 3, a participant was defined as recovered based on two consecutive negative NP/OP PCR tests, clearance by a healthcare professional, or resolution of symptoms. The collaborator samples originated in the United States, Italy and Spain and spanned the acute and convalescent phases of COVID-19. The material from the prospective study consisted of cDNA or gDNA derived from T cells, B-cell-depleted T cells, or PBMCs. Deeply sampled blood TCRbeta repertoires from subjects exposed to, actively infected with, or recovered from COVID-19 were included in the dataset. The repertoires were released in a freely available public database meant as a resource for research on the immune response to SARS-CoV-2. Samples came from the ongoing ImmuneRACE study (first 160 participants) plus 1,254 subjects from 6 global collaborators. Sample metadata almost always included a de-identified subject ID, COVID-19 status, age in years and sex. Where available, HLA class I and class II types were obtained from metadata supplied by the sample provider rather than from assay-based typing.

Study-wide findings and limitations: Clinical and demographic metadata were provided uncurated, with the amount varying by source and participant.

The source is a man aged 35-49 years in a cohort exposed to, infected with or recovered from COVID-19 (not recorded which). The rearrangement combines TRBV7-9 with TRBJ2-3, and 10 junctional nucleotides match TRBD2. The source material was PBMCs or T cells enriched from blood (not recorded which). At the DNA level, the sequence is TGTGCCAGCAGCTTCGGGACTAGCGAGAGCACAGATACGCAGTATTTT. Translated, it reads CASSFGTSESTDTQYF.